This T cell receptor (beta chain) originates from a study of OX40 agonist ivuxolimab in advanced cancers. About the study as a whole: The costimulatory receptor OX40 (CD134) was targeted by ivuxolimab, a fully human IgG2 agonistic monoclonal antibody. Partial responses were achieved by three dose-escalation patients, of whom one had hepatocellular carcinoma and two had cutaneous melanoma. Among the roughly 50 dose-escalation patients, around 20 had hepatocellular carcinoma, around 15 melanoma, 9 renal cell carcinoma and 9 head and neck cancer. Patients were allowed to have had prior anti-PD-1, anti-PD-L1 or anti-CTLA-4 therapy, and 30% to 40% of the dose-escalation patients had previously received checkpoint inhibitors. The dose-escalation cohort was almost 85% male with a mean age of about 54 years, ranging from roughly 23 to 79. Intravenous ivuxolimab was administered to patients every 2 weeks at six dose levels: 0.01, 0.1, 0.3, 1.5, 3 and 10 mg/kg. Peripheral TCRbeta sequencing was intended to test whether TCR sequence diversity was altered and clonal T-cell expansion was caused by ivuxolimab. The paper reports the monotherapy dose-escalation portion (N ≈ 52 patients) of the phase I ivuxolimab trial. What the work shows at the level of the full study, not this receptor alone: After ivuxolimab, CD8+ T cells had more expanded clones than CD4+ T cells on average. At doses of 0.1 to 3.0 mg/kg, clonal expansion of both CD4+ and CD8+ T cells in blood was seen between baseline and week 6. Which antigens the clonally expanded peripheral T cells were specific for was not determined. Low levels of normalized T-cell clonal expansion were also shown by some nonresponding patients. In partial responders in the 0.1-3.0 mg/kg groups, normalized peripheral clonal expansion was found to be among the lowest, especially among CD8+ T cells.

About this clone itself: The clone's antigen remains unknown. The input lacks base qualities; no much larger clone sits a single base away.

Including cysteine and phenylalanine, the CDR3 has 13 amino acids. The entry retains the CDR3 DNA only, 39 bases that are in frame from base 1. The germline V gene encodes CDR1 GTSNPN and CDR2 SVGIG (reference sequence). V is clipped by 0 bases and J by 4 bases, and the sequence between their germline boundaries is 10 bases long. Genomic DNA was extracted from sorted cells for sequencing of the TCRbeta CDR3 region. The immunoSEQ Assay was used to sequence the TCRbeta CDR3 regions. TCRdb stores this immuneACCESS table with in-frame sequences only. Part of the clones is absent; in the studies checked, under half of the shortfall reflects unresolved V genes, and no reason is known for the rest. In this sample the table shows fewer than 100,000 clones, 65% to 90% of which occur a single time. The ten largest clones represent under 2% of the sample. The trial excluded patients who had a history of autoimmune disease or were on systemic immunosuppression. In every dose cohort, peripheral blood was drawn for TCR sequencing at baseline, cycle 4 day 1, and cycle 7 day 1. The samples were taken from a phase I, first-in-human, multicenter, open-label dose-escalation trial of ivuxolimab. Adults with locally advanced or metastatic melanoma, renal cell, hepatocellular, or head and neck squamous cell carcinoma were enrolled in the trial. Before TCR sequencing, CD4+ T cells and CD8+ T cells from peripheral blood were sorted into separate populations.

This TCR came from an adult with an advanced solid tumor such as melanoma, head and neck, liver or kidney cancer. This sample comprised CD4+ or CD8+ T cells sorted from blood, obtained in a trial of the OX40 agonist ivuxolimab. The rearranged chain carries TRBV30 and TRBJ2-7; TRBD1 is a weak D gene call, 5 bases matching. The CDR3 region reads CAWSVDSRYEQYF. The nucleotide sequence is given as TGTGCCTGGAGTGTTGACAGTCGATACGAGCAGTACTTC.